The TCR beta chain under discussion was sequenced for a study of Ad26.COV2.S vaccination and SARS-CoV-2 variants. General study findings and limits: Reported findings describe substantial breadth in spike-specific CD8+ and CD4+ T cell responses following vaccination.

The method was immunoSEQ multiplex PCR; TCRdb's version includes in-frame clones alone and lacks a portion of them. The repertoire consists of around 7,000 clones, with 84% occurring once and the leading ten covering roughly 30%. V lost 0 bases and J lost 6; bases outside the gene matches: 3. CDR1 is LGHDT, CDR2 YNNKEL, per germline (reference sequence). The CDR3 sequence is 17 residues long. Concerning this clone itself: Its antigen is currently unknown.

The source of this sequence is a human donor who had recovered from COVID-19. The input for sequencing was peripheral blood, taken after recovery from COVID-19. This rearrangement joins TRBV3-1 (or the pseudogene TRBV3-2) to TRBJ2-1; 15 nucleotides line up with TRBD2. The CDR3 spells CASSQELGLAGGNEQFF. CDR3 DNA: TGTGCCAGCAGCCAAGAATTGGGACTAGCGGGAGGCAATGAGCAGTTCTTC.